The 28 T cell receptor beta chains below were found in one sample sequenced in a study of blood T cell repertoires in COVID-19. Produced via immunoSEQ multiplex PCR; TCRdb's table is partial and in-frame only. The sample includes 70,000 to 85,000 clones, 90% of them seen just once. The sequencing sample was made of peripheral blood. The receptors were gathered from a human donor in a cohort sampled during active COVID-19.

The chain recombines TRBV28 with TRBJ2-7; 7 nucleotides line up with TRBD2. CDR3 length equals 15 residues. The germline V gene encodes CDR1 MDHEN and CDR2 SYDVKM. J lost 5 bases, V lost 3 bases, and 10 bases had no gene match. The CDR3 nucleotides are TGTGCCAGCAGTTTGATAGGGCGGGAGCTAAACGAGCAGTACTTC. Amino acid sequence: CASSLIGRELNEQYF.

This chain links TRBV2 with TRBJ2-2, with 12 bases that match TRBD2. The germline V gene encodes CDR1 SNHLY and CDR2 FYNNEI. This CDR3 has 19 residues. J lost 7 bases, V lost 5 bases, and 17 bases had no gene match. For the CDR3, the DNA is TGTGCCAGCAGTAGAGGACTAGCGGGAAAAGCTTTAGTCGGCGGGGAGCTGTTTTTT. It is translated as CASSRGLAGKALVGGELFF.

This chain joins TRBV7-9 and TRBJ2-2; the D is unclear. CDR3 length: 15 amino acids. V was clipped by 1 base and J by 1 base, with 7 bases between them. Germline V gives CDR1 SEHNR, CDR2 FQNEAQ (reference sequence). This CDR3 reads CASSLVSVNTGELFF. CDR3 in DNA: TGTGCCAGCAGCTTAGTGTCGGTGAACACCGGGGAGCTGTTTTTT.

The CDR3 nucleotides are TGTGCCAGCAGCCTGAATGAGGGTTGGCGGAAGACCCAGTACTTC. Protein sequence: CASSLNEGWRKTQYF. V is TRBV5-6 and J is TRBJ2-5; perhaps TRBD2 as D (5 bases). CDR1 and CDR2 from the germline V gene are SGHDT and YYEEEE. Trimming removed 4 bases from V and 6 bases from J, with 19 bases in between. The CDR3 is 15 residues long.

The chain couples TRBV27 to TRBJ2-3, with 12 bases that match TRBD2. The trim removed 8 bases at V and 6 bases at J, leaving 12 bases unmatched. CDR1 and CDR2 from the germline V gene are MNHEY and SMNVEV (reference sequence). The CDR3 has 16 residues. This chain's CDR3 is CASRHLTSGSTDTQYF. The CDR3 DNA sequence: TGTGCCAGCCGACACCTGACTAGCGGGAGTACCGATACGCAGTATTTT.

The CDR3 loop reads CASNVGGVPYGYTF. CDR3 bases: TGTGCCAGCAATGTAGGGGGCGTACCTTATGGCTACACCTTC. The chain couples TRBV6-5 to TRBJ1-2; 7 bases are shared with TRBD1. Germline V CDR1 and CDR2: MNHEY, SVGAGI. The CDR3 loop spans 14 amino acids. J was trimmed by 5 bases and V by 7 bases; bases with no gene match: 10.

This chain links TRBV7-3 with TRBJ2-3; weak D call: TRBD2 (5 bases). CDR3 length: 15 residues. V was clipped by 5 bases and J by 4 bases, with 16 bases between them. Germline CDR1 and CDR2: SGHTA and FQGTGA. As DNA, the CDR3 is TGTGCCAGCAGCCCCATCATTGGGAGATCAGATACGCAGTATTTT. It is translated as CASSPIIGRSDTQYF.

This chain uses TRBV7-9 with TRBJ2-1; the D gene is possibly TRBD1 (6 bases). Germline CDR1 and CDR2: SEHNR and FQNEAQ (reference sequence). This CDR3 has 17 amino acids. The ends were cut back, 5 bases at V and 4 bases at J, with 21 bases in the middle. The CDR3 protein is CASSPSRGSENYNEQFF. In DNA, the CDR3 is TGTGCCAGCAGCCCTAGCAGGGGTAGCGAGAATTACAATGAGCAGTTCTTC.

The CDR3 DNA follows: TGTGCCAGCAGTTACTCGATCCCGACTAGCGGGGTGAGGGGAGAGACCCAGTACTTC. Translation: CASSYSIPTSGVRGETQYF. This sequence joins TRBV6-2 or TRBV6-3 and TRBJ2-5, with TRBD2 matching over 11 bases. This CDR3 is 19 amino acids long. Looked up from germline, CDR1 is MNHEY and CDR2 is SVGEGT. Trimming at V came to 0 bases and at J to 4 bases, leaving 13 bases not matched to a gene.

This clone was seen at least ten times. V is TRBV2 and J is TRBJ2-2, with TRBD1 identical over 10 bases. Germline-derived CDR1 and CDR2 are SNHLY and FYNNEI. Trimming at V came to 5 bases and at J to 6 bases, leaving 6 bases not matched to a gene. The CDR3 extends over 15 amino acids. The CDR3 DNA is TGTGCCAGCAGTCACCCGGGACAGGGGTCCGGGGAGCTGTTTTTT. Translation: CASSHPGQGSGELFF.

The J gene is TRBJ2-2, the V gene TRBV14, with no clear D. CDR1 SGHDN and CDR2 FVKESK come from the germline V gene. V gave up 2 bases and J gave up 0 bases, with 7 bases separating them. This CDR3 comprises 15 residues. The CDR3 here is CASSQQVANTGELFF. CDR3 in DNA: TGTGCCAGCAGCCAACAGGTCGCGAACACCGGGGAGCTGTTTTTT.

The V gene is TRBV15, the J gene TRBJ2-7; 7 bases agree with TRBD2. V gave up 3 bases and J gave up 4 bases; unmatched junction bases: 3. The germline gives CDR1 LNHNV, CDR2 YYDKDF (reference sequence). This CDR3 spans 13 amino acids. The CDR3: CATSRLGGYEQYF. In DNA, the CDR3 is TGTGCCACCAGCAGGCTGGGGGGGTACGAGCAGTACTTC.

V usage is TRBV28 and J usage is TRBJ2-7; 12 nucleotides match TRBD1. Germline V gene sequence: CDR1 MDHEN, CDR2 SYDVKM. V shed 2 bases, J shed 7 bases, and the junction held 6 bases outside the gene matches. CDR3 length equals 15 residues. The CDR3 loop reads CASSLGTGGSGEQYF. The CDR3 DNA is TGTGCCAGCAGTTTAGGGACAGGGGGCTCGGGGGAGCAGTACTTC.

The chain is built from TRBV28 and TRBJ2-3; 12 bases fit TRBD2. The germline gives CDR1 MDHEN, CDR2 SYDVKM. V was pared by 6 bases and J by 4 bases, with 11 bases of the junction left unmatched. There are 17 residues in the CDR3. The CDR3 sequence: CASSPRTSGNPADTQYF. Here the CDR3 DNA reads TGTGCCAGCAGCCCTAGGACTAGCGGGAACCCCGCAGATACGCAGTATTTT.

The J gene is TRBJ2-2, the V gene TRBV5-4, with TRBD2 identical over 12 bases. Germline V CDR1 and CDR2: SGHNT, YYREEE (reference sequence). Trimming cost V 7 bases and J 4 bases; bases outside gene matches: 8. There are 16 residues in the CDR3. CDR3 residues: CASAPTSGSGTGELFF. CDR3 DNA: TGTGCCAGCGCGCCGACTAGCGGGAGTGGCACCGGGGAGCTGTTTTTT.

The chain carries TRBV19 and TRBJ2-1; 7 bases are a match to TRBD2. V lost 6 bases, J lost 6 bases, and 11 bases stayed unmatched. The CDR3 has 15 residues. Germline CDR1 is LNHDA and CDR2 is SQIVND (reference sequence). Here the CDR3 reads CASRMREREANEQFF. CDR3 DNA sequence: TGTGCCAGTAGAATGCGCGAACGGGAGGCCAATGAGCAGTTCTTC.

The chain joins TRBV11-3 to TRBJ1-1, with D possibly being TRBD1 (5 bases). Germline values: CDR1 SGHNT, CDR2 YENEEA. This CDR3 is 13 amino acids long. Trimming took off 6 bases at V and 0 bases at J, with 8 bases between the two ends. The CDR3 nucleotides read TGTGCCAGCAGTCAGGGCATGAACACTGAAGCTTTCTTT. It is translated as CASSQGMNTEAFF.

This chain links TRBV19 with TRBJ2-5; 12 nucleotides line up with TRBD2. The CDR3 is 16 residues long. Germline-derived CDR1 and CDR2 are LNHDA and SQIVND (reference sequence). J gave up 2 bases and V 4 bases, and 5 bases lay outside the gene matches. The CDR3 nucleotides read TGTGCCAGTAGTAACCTAGCGGGAGGGTCGCAAGAGACCCAGTACTTC. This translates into CASSNLAGGSQETQYF.

The CDR3 loop reads CASSEAPQDTQYF. As DNA, the CDR3 is TGTGCCAGCAGTGAGGCCCCCCAGGATACGCAGTATTTT. J is TRBJ2-3 and V is TRBV6-1; D is undetermined. Deletions cut 3 bases from V and 6 bases from J, with 10 bases between. This CDR3 is 13 amino acids long. Germline V gene lookup returns CDR1 MNHNS and CDR2 SASEGT.

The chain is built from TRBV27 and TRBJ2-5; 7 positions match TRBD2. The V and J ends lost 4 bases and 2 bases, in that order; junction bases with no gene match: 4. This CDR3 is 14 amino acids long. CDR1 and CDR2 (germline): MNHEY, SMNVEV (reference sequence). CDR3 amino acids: CASSSWTSQETQYF. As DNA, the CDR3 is TGTGCCAGCAGTTCTTGGACTAGTCAAGAGACCCAGTACTTC.

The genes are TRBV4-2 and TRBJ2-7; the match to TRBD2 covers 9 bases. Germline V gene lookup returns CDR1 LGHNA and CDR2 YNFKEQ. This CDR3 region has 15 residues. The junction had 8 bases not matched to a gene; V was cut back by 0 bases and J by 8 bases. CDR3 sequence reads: CASSQDPSGAYQQYF. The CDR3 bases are TGTGCCAGCAGCCAAGATCCTAGCGGGGCTTACCAGCAGTACTTC.

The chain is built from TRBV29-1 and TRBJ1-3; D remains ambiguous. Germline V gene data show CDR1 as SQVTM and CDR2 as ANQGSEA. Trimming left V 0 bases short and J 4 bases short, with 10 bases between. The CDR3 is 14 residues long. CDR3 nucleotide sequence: TGCAGCGTTGAAGATCGGGTAGGCGGAAACACCATATATTTT. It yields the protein CSVEDRVGGNTIYF.

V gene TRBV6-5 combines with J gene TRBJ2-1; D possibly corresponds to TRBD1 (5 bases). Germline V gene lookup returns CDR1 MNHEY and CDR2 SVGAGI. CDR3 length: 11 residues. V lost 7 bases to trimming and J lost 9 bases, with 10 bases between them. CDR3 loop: CASTKRGEQFF. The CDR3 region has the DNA TGTGCCAGCACCAAAAGGGGTGAGCAGTTCTTC.

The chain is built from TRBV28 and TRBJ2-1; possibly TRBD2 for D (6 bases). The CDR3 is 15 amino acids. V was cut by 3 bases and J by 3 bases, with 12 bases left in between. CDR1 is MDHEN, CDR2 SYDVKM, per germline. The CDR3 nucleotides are TGTGCCAGCAGTTTGGCGGGACCCTTCTACAATGAGCAGTTCTTC. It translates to CASSLAGPFYNEQFF.

CDR3 loop: CASSSTVGLDYEQYF. In DNA form, the CDR3 reads TGCGCCAGCAGCTCCACCGTGGGCCTCGACTACGAGCAGTACTTC. This rearrangement joins TRBV5-1 to TRBJ2-7; D ambiguous. V lost 3 bases and J lost 3, with 16 bases in between. CDR1 and CDR2 from the germline V gene are SGHRS and YFSETQ. This CDR3 has 15 amino acids.

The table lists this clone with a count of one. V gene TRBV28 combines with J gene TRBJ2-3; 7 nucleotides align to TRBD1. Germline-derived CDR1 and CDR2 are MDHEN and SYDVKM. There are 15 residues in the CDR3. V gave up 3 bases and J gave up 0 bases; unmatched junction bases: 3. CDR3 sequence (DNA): TGTGCCAGCAGTTTTGACAGGGTTAGCACAGATACGCAGTATTTT. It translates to CASSFDRVSTDTQYF.

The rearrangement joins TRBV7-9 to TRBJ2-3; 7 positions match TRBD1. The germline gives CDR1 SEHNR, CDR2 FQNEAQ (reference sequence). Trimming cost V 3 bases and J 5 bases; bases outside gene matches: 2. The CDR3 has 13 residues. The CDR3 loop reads CASSFSGGDTQYF. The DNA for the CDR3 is TGTGCCAGCAGCTTTTCAGGGGGAGATACGCAGTATTTT.

The CDR3 nucleotides read TGTGCCATCAGTGAGTCGATCGGGACAGGGAGCAACGAGCAGTACTTC. It specifies CAISESIGTGSNEQYF. The rearrangement joins TRBV10-3 to TRBJ2-7; 9 bases align to TRBD1. The CDR3 spans 16 residues. CDR1 is ENHRY, CDR2 SYGVKD, per germline. Trimming removed 0 bases from V and 5 bases from J; junction bases left unmatched: 8.